The next 10 T cell receptor beta chains were all read from a single sample in a study of T cells in Graves' hyperthyroidism and ophthalmopathy. Regions amplified from RNA transcripts were the TCR beta CDR3 regions. HTBI primers were the set used in a first-round RT-PCR of the TCR CDR3. Using its own MiXCR run on the multiplex PCR reads, TCRdb lists one record per CDR3 protein. The sample carries 450,000 to 700,000 distinct CDR3 sequences, about 43% recorded once. The specimen sequenced was peripheral blood or thyroid tissue (not recorded which). The receptor set was obtained from a woman under 30 with Graves' hyperthyroidism.

The CDR3 DNA is TGTGCCAGCAGTGAAGGGACAGGGATGAACGAGCAGTACTTC. This translates into CASSEGTGMNEQYF. The V and J genes are TRBV2 and TRBJ2-4, with TRBD1 matching over 8 bases. The end of the DNA is better explained by TRBJ2-7, so the J call may be wrong. The CDR3 runs 14 residues. CDR1 SNHLY and CDR2 FYNNEI come from the germline V gene.

This clonotype was counted between two and nine times. A read error may explain this, as a much larger clone is one base away. The rearrangement joins TRBV10-3 to TRBJ1-2, with 12 bases lining up with TRBD1. Germline V gene lookup returns CDR1 ENHRY and CDR2 SYGVKD. The CDR3 length is 15 residues. CDR3 sequence: CAVSPGQGAGYGYTF. Written as DNA, the CDR3 is TGTGCCGTCAGCCCGGGACAGGGGGCGGGCTATGGCTACACCTTC.

This clonotype has more than one count but fewer than ten. The chain carries TRBV7-9 and TRBJ2-7; 10 nucleotides match TRBD2. V shed 5 bases, J shed 5 bases, and the junction held 9 bases outside the gene matches. CDR1 is SEHNR, CDR2 FQNEAQ, per germline (reference sequence). The CDR3 is 15 amino acids. The chain's CDR3 is CASSHGAGGPHEQYF. Here the CDR3 DNA reads TGTGCCAGCAGCCATGGAGCGGGAGGGCCTCACGAGCAGTACTTC. Full variable domain (outside the CDR3, taken from reference TRBV7-9 and TRBJ2-7): DTGVSQNPRHKITKRGQNVTFRCDPISEHNRLYWYRQTLGQGPEFLTYFQNEAQLEKSRLLSDRFSAERPKGSFSTLEIQRTEQGDSAMYLCASSHGAGGPHEQYFGPGTRLTVT.

This clonotype was recorded many times. CDR3 residues: CASSPQGPDEQYF. DNA for the CDR3: TGTGCCAGCAGCCCCCAGGGACCGGACGAGCAGTACTTC. V is TRBV7-2 and J is TRBJ2-7; D is possibly TRBD1 or TRBD2 (5 bases each). Germline V CDR1 and CDR2: SGHTA, FQGNSA. Deletions cut 5 bases from V and 5 bases from J, with 13 bases between. The CDR3 spans 13 residues.

At least ten counts were recorded for this clonotype. The chain joins TRBV27 to TRBJ2-5, with D maybe TRBD1 (5 bases). CDR3 length: 15 amino acids. The germline CDR1 and CDR2 sequences are MNHEY and SMNVEV (reference sequence). V lost 2 bases, J lost 0 bases, and 10 bases lay in between. CDR3 DNA: TGTGCCAGCAGTTTACGCAGGGCCCACCAAGAGACCCAGTACTTC. It yields the protein CASSLRRAHQETQYF.

Only one count was recorded for this clonotype. V is TRBV7-3 and J is TRBJ2-7; 10 bases align to TRBD1. J lost 8 bases, V lost 6 bases, and 7 bases had no gene match. The CDR3 spans 13 residues. Germline loops: CDR1 SGHTA, CDR2 FQGTGA. The CDR3 is CASSVTGQGKQYF. Here the CDR3 DNA reads TGTGCCAGCAGTGTGACGGGACAGGGGAAGCAGTACTTC.

The chain links TRBV7-9 to TRBJ1-4; tentative D call: TRBD1 (5 bases). Germline V lookup: CDR1 SEHNR, CDR2 FQNEAQ (reference sequence). The CDR3 loop spans 18 amino acids. V was trimmed by 6 bases and J by 2 bases, leaving 22 bases between them. CDR3: CASSPPWGEDPTNEKLFF. In DNA form, the CDR3 reads TGTGCCAGCAGTCCTCCTTGGGGGGAAGATCCGACTAATGAAAAACTGTTTTTT.

This clonotype was seen at least ten times. This chain connects TRBV6-2 or TRBV6-3 to TRBJ2-5, with 7 bases identical to TRBD2. The trim removed 7 bases at V and 9 bases at J, leaving 11 bases unmatched. The germline gives CDR1 MNHEY, CDR2 SVGEGT. The CDR3 totals 13 residues. CDR3 loop: CASTNRLASAQYF. For the CDR3, the DNA is TGTGCCAGCACCAACCGACTAGCTTCCGCCCAGTACTTC.

This clonotype was found once. At one end the junction does not follow the germline gene, possibly because of a read error. This chain links TRBV10-3 with TRBJ2-2, with TRBD2 as a possible D gene (5 bases). Germline loops: CDR1 ENHRY, CDR2 SYGVKD. The CDR3 spans 15 residues. Here the CDR3 reads CASSESSGNTGELFF. Written as DNA, the CDR3 is TGTGCCAGCAGTGAGTCAAGCGGGAACACCGGGGAGCTGTTTTTT.

This chain uses TRBV10-3 with TRBJ2-7; 10 nucleotides agree with TRBD2. This CDR3 comprises 15 residues. Unmatched junction bases numbered 10, after V lost 4 bases and J lost 7 bases. Germline lookup yields CDR1 ENHRY and CDR2 SYGVKD. The CDR3 here is CAISAPSGSRHEQYF. Written as DNA, the CDR3 is TGTGCCATCAGTGCGCCTAGCGGGAGTAGACATGAGCAGTACTTC.